Given below is one TCR beta chain in context. Each CDR3 protein is one row after TCRdb ran MiXCR on the 5' RACE reads. This table holds over 400,000 distinct CDR3 sequences, under 25% found once. The sample belongs to a study of T-cell memory formation after mild COVID-19. The germline V gene encodes CDR1 SGHNT and CDR2 YYREEE (reference sequence). There are 15 residues in the CDR3. After removal of 5 bases from V and 4 bases from J, the junction contained 6 bases not matched to a gene. Sequencing was done on a sample of PBMCs or a T cell subset sorted from them (not recorded which). This chain links TRBV5-4 with TRBJ2-3, with 11 bases identical to TRBD1. The TCR comes from an adult woman who had mild COVID-19 (a few samples of this study predate the infection). Cell type and time point are not known. CDR3 nucleotides: TGTGCCAGCAGTCCGGACAGGGGGCGCGCAGATACGCAGTATTTT. Its protein is CASSPDRGRADTQYF. The full variable domain, with the rest looked up from reference TRBV5-4 and TRBJ2-3, is ETGVTQSPTHLIKTRGQQVTLRCSSQSGHNTVSWYQQALGQGPQFIFQYYREEENGRGNFPPRFSGLQFPNYSSELNVNALELDDSALYLCASSPDRGRADTQYFGPGTRLTVL.